This T cell receptor beta chain originates from a study of Graves' ophthalmopathy and Graves' hyperthyroidism. Study-wide results and limits: Forecasting of ophthalmopathy progression by the model achieved about 69% sensitivity and around 72% specificity. A 13-signature model separated ophthalmopathy from stable hyperthyroidism, roughly 85% sensitivity, 65% to 82% specificity.

The authors amplified TCR beta CDR3 regions, and they did so from RNA transcripts for repertoire sequencing. The authors performed first-round RT-PCR with HTBI primers and then a second-round multiplex PCR. TCRdb fed the multiplex PCR reads into MiXCR, producing one record per CDR3 protein. The sample lists about 1.2 million distinct CDR3 sequences, approximately 35% occurring once. This clonotype was seen only a few times. Its antigen is not known. Diagnosis relied on clinical symptoms, serum thyroxine, TRAb, thyroid ultrasound and orbital computed tomography. This CDR3 spans 17 amino acids. Trimming shortened V by 2 bases and J by 0 bases, and 14 bases separated the two germline ends. Germline lookup yields CDR1 SGHVS and CDR2 FQNEAQ.

The rearrangement uses TRBV7-8 and TRBJ1-3; the D is unclear. The clonotype originates from an adult man with Graves' hyperthyroidism. Sequenced sample: peripheral blood or thyroid tissue (not recorded which). Here the CDR3 reads CASSLLRRADSGNTIYF. CDR3 DNA sequence: TGTGCCAGCAGCTTACTCCGGCGGGCAGACTCTGGAAACACCATATATTTT. The full variable domain, rest sourced from reference TRBV7-8 and TRBJ1-3, is GAGVSQSPRYKVAKRGQDVALRCDPISGHVSLFWYQQALGQGPEFLTYFQNEAQLDKSGLPSDRFFAERPEGSVSTLKIQRTQQEDSAVYLCASSLLRRADSGNTIYFGEGSWLTVV.